This T cell receptor beta chain comes out of a study of blood T cells in healthy people across ages. Findings and caveats of the study: Older age coincided with a roughly linear decline in TCR beta diversity per million T cells.

Per sample, a minimum of 6.5 million PBMCs were isolated. Per sample, extraction of total RNA gave at least 5.5 micrograms in every case. This CDR3 comprises 15 residues. With 6 bases clipped from V and 5 bases from J, the junction kept 10 bases outside the gene matches. The second PCR ran about 6 to 11 cycles with a sample-barcoded 5' primer and J-beta primers. At least 2.5 million CDR3-containing paired-end reads were obtained per sample. Each CDR3 protein is one row after TCRdb ran MiXCR on the 5' RACE reads. The repertoire holds under 1,000,000 distinct CDR3 sequences, with around 50% as singletons. This clonotype was found a few times. Its antigen is not identified.

The sequencing sample was made of blood. The chain joins TRBV12-3 or TRBV12-4 to TRBJ1-2, with 9 bases lining up with TRBD1. This TCR was recovered from a man aged 80 or over in good health. The CDR3, as DNA: TGTGCCAGCAGGACCGGGACAGGGCTTTTTTATGGCTACACCTTC. It yields the protein CASRTGTGLFYGYTF.